Presented here are 17 T cell receptor beta chains from one specimen sequenced in a study of blood T cell repertoires in COVID-19. The assay was immunoSEQ multiplex PCR, and TCRdb's table has in-frame clones only and misses some. The sample lists hundreds of thousands of clones; approximately 80% were seen once. The material sequenced was peripheral blood. The origin of the receptors is a human donor in a cohort sampled during active COVID-19.

The rearrangement joins TRBV3-1 (or the pseudogene TRBV3-2) to TRBJ2-7; D perhaps matches TRBD1 (5 bases). Germline V CDR1 and CDR2: LGHDT, YNNKEL (reference sequence). V lost 0 bases, J lost 3 bases, and 15 bases lay in between. The CDR3 has 16 amino acids. DNA of the CDR3: TGTGCCAGCAGCCAAGAAGGGGCCGGCGTACTCTACGAGCAGTACTTC. Its protein product is CASSQEGAGVLYEQYF.

The rearrangement uses TRBV4-1 and TRBJ2-7, with D possibly matching TRBD1 (5 bases). V dropped 3 bases and J dropped 5 bases, with 14 bases sitting between them. Germline V gene data show CDR1 as MGHRA and CDR2 as YSYEKL. The CDR3 is made up of 14 amino acids. The CDR3 protein is CASSQFQGRDEQYF. CDR3 bases: TGCGCCAGCAGCCAGTTCCAGGGTAGGGACGAGCAGTACTTC.

The DNA of the CDR3 is TGCGCCAGCGCTCCACTTGTAAGTTTGAGGCGGGGTTTTCACAATGAGCAGTTCTTC. Translated, it gives CASAPLVSLRRGFHNEQFF. The chain combines TRBV10-2 with TRBJ2-1; D possibly corresponds to TRBD2 (6 bases). V lost 8 bases to trimming and J lost 5 bases, with 31 bases between them. This CDR3 spans 19 amino acids. Germline V gives CDR1 WSHSY, CDR2 SAAADI.

The gene calls are TRBV3-1 (or the pseudogene TRBV3-2) and TRBJ1-2; D ambiguous. Trimming stripped 0 bases from V and 8 bases from J, with 16 bases between. Germline V lookup: CDR1 LGHDT, CDR2 YNNKEL (reference sequence). CDR3 size: 15 residues. This CDR3 is CASSQERGGSSGYTF. In DNA, the CDR3 is TGTGCCAGCAGCCAAGAAAGAGGAGGGTCGAGCGGCTACACCTTC.

A note on this clone: At one end, the junction sequence differs from germline, possibly due to a read error. J is TRBJ2-5 and V is TRBV7-8; TRBD1 aligns across 8 bases. Germline V gene sequence: CDR1 SGHVS, CDR2 FQNEAQ. The CDR3 is made up of 14 amino acids. The CDR3 reads CASSLVRGQATQYF. CDR3 nucleotides: TGTGCCAGCAGCTTAGTCAGGGGGCAAGCGACCCAGTACTTC.

V gene TRBV5-1 combines with J gene TRBJ2-1, with 7 bases fitting TRBD2. Per the germline V gene, CDR1 is SGHRS and CDR2 is YFSETQ. V dropped 5 bases and J dropped 15; count of bases not matched to a gene: 20. This CDR3 spans 15 amino acids. This chain's CDR3 is CASSPVAAGEPSGFF. CDR3 bases: TGCGCCAGCAGTCCGGTGGCGGCGGGAGAGCCTTCCGGGTTCTTC.

The J gene is TRBJ2-1, the V gene TRBV14, with 7 bases matching TRBD2. V lost 3 bases and J lost 8; bases outside the gene matches: 13. CDR3 length equals 16 residues. Per germline, CDR1 SGHDN and CDR2 FVKESK. CDR3 in DNA: TGTGCCAGCAGCCACCTCAGCGGGAAGTCACGGCATGAGCAGTTCTTC. Protein product: CASSHLSGKSRHEQFF.

This chain connects TRBV10-3 to TRBJ1-5; 10 bases line up with TRBD1. Germline values: CDR1 ENHRY, CDR2 SYGVKD. This CDR3 spans 17 amino acids. The V segment lost 0 bases and the J segment 6 bases; nucleotides outside the gene matches: 8. CDR3 nucleotides: TGTGCCATCAGTGAGTCCACGGGACAGGGGCGGCGTCAGCCCCAGCATTTT. Its translation is CAISESTGQGRRQPQHF.

This clone has a single count. The chain has TRBV12-5 and TRBJ2-6; the match to TRBD1 covers 10 bases. The J segment lost 4 bases and the V segment lost 6 bases, leaving 9 bases of the junction unmatched. Germline V CDR1 and CDR2: LGHNT, FRNRAP. This CDR3 comprises 17 residues. This chain's CDR3 is CASGPDRGRTGANVLTF. CDR3 in DNA: TGTGCTAGTGGCCCAGACAGGGGGCGGACCGGGGCCAACGTCCTGACTTTC.

J is TRBJ2-7 and V is TRBV19; tentatively, D is TRBD2 (6 bases). The V and J ends lost 5 bases and 3 bases respectively, with 17 bases between them. In germline, CDR1 is LNHDA, CDR2 SQIVND (reference sequence). The CDR3 sequence is 15 residues long. The CDR3 sequence is CASSPRVGGNYEQYF. For the CDR3, the DNA is TGTGCCAGTAGTCCCCGTGTGGGGGGAAACTACGAGCAGTACTTC.

This clone turned up a few times. V usage is TRBV14 and J usage is TRBJ1-2; 7 positions match TRBD1. Germline V CDR1 and CDR2: SGHDN, FVKESK. The CDR3 loop spans 15 amino acids. The V and J ends lost 0 bases and 8 bases, in that order; junction bases with no gene match: 9. The CDR3 nucleotides are TGTGCCAGCAGCCAAGATATGGGACAGCTTAGAGGCTACACCTTC. Its protein product is CASSQDMGQLRGYTF.

This clone came up once. The V gene is TRBV4-2, the J gene TRBJ2-2; TRBD2 agrees at 7 bases. The V segment lost 3 bases and the J segment 2 bases; nucleotides outside the gene matches: 3. Germline lookup yields CDR1 LGHNA and CDR2 YNFKEQ. The CDR3 consists of 15 residues. CDR3 nucleotide sequence: TGTGCCAGCAGCCAGCCTAGCGGAAACACCGGGGAGCTGTTTTTT. It is translated as CASSQPSGNTGELFF.

The rearrangement uses TRBV10-2 and TRBJ1-5; the D is unclear. The CDR3 sequence is 12 residues long. Germline assignment: CDR1 WSHSY and CDR2 SAAADI. Trimming cost V 8 bases and J 5 bases, with 10 bases left between them. The CDR3 sequence is CASRGNDQPQHF. CDR3 nucleotides: TGCGCCAGCCGCGGGAACGATCAGCCCCAGCATTTT.

The rearrangement links TRBV6-5 to TRBJ1-6, with D possibly TRBD1 on 6 matching bases. The CDR3 has 13 amino acids. Germline V gene data show CDR1 as MNHEY and CDR2 as SVGAGI. Written as DNA, the CDR3 is TGTGCTTCGTACAGGGACTATAATTCACCCCTCCACTTT. Translation gives CASYRDYNSPLHF.

The chain employs TRBV5-6 and TRBJ2-2; 11 nucleotides align to TRBD2. The ends lost 0 bases at V and 0 bases at J; junction bases unmatched: 4. Germline V gives CDR1 SGHDT, CDR2 YYEEEE. The CDR3 is made up of 18 amino acids. CDR3 sequence (DNA): TGTGCCAGCAGCTTGGATCTAGCGGGAGGCGCGAACACCGGGGAGCTGTTTTTT. As protein: CASSLDLAGGANTGELFF.

The chain couples TRBV6-1 to TRBJ1-1, with 8 bases lining up with TRBD1. CDR3 length: 14 residues. V gave up 1 base and J gave up 9 bases; unmatched junction bases: 7. The germline gives CDR1 MNHNS, CDR2 SASEGT. CDR3 loop: CASSEGWQGAKAFF. As DNA, the CDR3 is TGTGCCAGCAGTGAAGGTTGGCAGGGGGCAAAAGCTTTCTTT.

The V gene is TRBV7-6, the J gene TRBJ2-5; 7 bases line up with TRBD1. Germline V CDR1 and CDR2: SGHVS, FNYEAQ. Losses at the gene ends were 6 bases for V and 1 base for J; bases not matched to a gene: 17. The CDR3 loop spans 18 amino acids. The chain's CDR3 is CASSSIHRRQGVQETQYF. Written as DNA, the CDR3 is TGTGCCAGCAGTTCAATCCACCGTAGGCAGGGGGTCCAAGAGACCCAGTACTTC.